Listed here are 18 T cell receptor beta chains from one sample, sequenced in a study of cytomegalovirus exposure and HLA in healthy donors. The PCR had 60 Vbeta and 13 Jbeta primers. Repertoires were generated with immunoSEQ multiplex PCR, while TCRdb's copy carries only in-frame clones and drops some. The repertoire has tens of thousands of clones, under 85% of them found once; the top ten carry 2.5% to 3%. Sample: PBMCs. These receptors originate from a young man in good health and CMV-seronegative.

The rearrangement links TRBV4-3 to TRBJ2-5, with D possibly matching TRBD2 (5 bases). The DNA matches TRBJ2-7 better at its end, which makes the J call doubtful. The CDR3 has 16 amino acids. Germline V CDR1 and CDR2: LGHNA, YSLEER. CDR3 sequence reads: CASSQAPSLSSYEQYF. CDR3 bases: TGCGCCAGCAGCCAAGCACCTAGCCTGAGCTCCTACGAGCAGTACTTC.

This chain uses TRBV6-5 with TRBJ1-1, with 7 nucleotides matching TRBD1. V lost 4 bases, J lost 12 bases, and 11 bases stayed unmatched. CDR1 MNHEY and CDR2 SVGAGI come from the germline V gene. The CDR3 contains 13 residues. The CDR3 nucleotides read TGTGCCAGCAGTTCGACAGGGACTCCGATAACTTTCTTT. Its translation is CASSSTGTPITFF.

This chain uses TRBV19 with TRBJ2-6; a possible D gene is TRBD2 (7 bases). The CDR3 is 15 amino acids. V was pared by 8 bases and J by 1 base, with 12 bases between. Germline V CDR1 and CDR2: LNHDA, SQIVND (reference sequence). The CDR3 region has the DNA TGTGCCAGTGGGAGGGGGGGGTCTGGGGCCAACGTCCTGACTTTC. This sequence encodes CASGRGGSGANVLTF.

The CDR3 DNA is TGTGCCAGCAGCAGATTCGACAGAGATAATTCACCCCTCCACTTT. As protein: CASSRFDRDNSPLHF. This rearrangement joins TRBV6-5 to TRBJ1-6; weak D call: TRBD1 (5 bases). This CDR3 has 15 amino acids. Trimming stripped 6 bases from V and 5 bases from J, with 14 bases between. The germline CDR1 and CDR2 sequences are MNHEY and SVGAGI.

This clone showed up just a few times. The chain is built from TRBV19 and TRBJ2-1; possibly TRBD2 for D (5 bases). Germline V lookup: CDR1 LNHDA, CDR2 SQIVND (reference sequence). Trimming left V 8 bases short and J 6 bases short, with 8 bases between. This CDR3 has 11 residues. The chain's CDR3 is CASLDFNEQFF. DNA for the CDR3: TGTGCCAGTCTGGACTTCAATGAGCAGTTCTTC.

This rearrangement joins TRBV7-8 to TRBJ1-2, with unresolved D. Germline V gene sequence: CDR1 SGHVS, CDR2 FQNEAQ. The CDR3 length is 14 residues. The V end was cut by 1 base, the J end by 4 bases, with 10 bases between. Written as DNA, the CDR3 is TGTGCCAGCAGCTTAGGGGATCGGGGCTATGGCTACACCTTC. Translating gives CASSLGDRGYGYTF.

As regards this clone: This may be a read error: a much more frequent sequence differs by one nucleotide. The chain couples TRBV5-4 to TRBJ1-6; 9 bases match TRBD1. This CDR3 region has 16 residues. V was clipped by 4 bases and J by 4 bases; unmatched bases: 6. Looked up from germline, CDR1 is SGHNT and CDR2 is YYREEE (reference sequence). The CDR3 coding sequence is TGTGCCAGCAGCGCCACCGGGACAGGGTATAATTCACCCCTCCACTTT. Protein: CASSATGTGYNSPLHF. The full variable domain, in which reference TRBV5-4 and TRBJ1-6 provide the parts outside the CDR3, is ETGVTQSPTHLIKTRGQQVTLRCSSQSGHNTVSWYQQALGQGPQFIFQYYREEENGRGNFPPRFSGLQFPNYSSELNVNALELDDSALYLCASSATGTGYNSPLHFGNGTRLTVT.

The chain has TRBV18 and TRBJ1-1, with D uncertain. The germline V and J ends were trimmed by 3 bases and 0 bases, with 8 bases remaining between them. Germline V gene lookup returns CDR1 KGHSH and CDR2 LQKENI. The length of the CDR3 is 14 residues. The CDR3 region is CASSPAQLNTEAFF. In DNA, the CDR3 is TGTGCCAGCTCACCTGCCCAGTTGAACACTGAAGCTTTCTTT.

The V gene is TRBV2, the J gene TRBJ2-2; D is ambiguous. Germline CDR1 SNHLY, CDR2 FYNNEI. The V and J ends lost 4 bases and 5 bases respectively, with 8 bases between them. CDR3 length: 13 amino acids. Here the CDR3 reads CASSGHGTGELFF. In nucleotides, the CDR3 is TGTGCCAGCAGTGGTCACGGGACCGGGGAGCTGTTTTTT.

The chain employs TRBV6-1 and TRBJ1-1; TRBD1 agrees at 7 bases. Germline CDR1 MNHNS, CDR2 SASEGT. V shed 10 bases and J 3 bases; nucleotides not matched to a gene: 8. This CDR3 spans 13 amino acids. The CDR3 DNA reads TGTGCCAATAGCCGGGACAGCCACACTGAAGCTTTCTTT. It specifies CANSRDSHTEAFF.

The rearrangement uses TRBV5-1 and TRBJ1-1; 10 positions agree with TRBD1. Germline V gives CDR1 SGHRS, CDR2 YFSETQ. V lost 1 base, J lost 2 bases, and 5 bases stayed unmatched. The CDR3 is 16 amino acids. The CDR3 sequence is CASSLSGQGTNTEAFF. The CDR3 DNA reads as TGCGCCAGCAGCTTGTCGGGACAGGGGACAAACACTGAAGCTTTCTTT.

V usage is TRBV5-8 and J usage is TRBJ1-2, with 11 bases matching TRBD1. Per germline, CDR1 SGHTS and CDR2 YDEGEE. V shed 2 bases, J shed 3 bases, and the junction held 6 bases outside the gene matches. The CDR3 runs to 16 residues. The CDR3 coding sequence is TGTGCCAGCAGCTTCCGGACAGGGGGCACTGACTATGGCTACACCTTC. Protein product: CASSFRTGGTDYGYTF.

CDR3 residues: CASSYTGEIGSYEQYF. The CDR3 DNA is TGCGCCAGCAGCTATACAGGGGAGATAGGGTCCTACGAGCAGTACTTC. The genes are TRBV4-1 and TRBJ2-7; 7 nucleotides align to TRBD1. The junction had 11 bases not matched to a gene; V was cut back by 5 bases and J by 1 base. Germline V lookup: CDR1 MGHRA, CDR2 YSYEKL. The CDR3 sequence is 16 residues long.

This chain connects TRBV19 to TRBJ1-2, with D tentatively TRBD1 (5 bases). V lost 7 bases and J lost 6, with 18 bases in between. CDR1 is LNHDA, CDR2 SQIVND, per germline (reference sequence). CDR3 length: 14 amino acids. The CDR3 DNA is TGTGCCAGTACCCCTAGGGGAGGGAAAAATGGCTACACCTTC. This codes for CASTPRGGKNGYTF.

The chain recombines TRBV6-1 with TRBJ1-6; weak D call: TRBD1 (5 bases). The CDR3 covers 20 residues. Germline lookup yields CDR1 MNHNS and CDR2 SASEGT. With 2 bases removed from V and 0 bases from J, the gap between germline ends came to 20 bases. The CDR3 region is CASSEFSAGPGASYNSPLHF. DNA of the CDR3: TGTGCCAGCAGTGAATTTTCAGCGGGCCCCGGGGCCTCCTATAATTCACCCCTCCACTTT.

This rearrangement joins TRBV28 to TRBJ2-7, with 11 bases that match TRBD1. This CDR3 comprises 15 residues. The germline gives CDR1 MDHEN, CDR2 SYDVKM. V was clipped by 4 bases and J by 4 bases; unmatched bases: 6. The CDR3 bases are TGTGCCAGCAGTTCCCAGGACAGGGGGCTGTACGAGCAGTACTTC. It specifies CASSSQDRGLYEQYF.

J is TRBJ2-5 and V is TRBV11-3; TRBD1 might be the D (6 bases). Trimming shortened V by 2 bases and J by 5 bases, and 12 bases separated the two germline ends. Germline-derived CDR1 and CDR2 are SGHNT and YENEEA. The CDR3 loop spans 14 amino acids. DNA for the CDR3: TGTGCCAGCAGCTTATGGGGGACAAGTGAGACCCAGTACTTC. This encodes CASSLWGTSETQYF.

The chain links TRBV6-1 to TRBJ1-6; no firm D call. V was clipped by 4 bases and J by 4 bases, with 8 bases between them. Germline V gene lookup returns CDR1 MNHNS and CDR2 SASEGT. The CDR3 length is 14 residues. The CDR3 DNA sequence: TGTGCCAGCAGTGCGGCGGCATATAATTCACCCCTCCACTTT. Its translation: CASSAAAYNSPLHF.